The sequence of this T cell receptor beta chain was determined in a study of T cell responses to AZD1222 COVID-19 vaccine. With 6 bases removed from V and 4 bases from J, the gap between germline ends came to 12 bases. The germline V gene has CDR1 SGHNT and CDR2 YENEEA. This CDR3 contains 13 residues. Overall study results and limits: White British ancestry dominated among donors, who included more females, and clonal diversity was possibly underestimated.

Worth noting for this clone: Its antigen remains unidentified.

Sequencing was performed with immunoSEQ multiplex PCR; in TCRdb, only in-frame clones are kept and a portion is missing. The data hold some 70,000 clones, with about 80% observed a single time. The source was peripheral blood, collected 28 days after the second AZD1222 dose. V and J are TRBV11-3 and TRBJ1-1; D is uncertain. The TCR sequence derives from an adult who received the AZD1222 COVID-19 vaccine. The CDR3, as DNA: TGTGCCAGCAGTCCCCGGGTAGGCACTGAAGCTTTCTTT. Translation: CASSPRVGTEAFF.